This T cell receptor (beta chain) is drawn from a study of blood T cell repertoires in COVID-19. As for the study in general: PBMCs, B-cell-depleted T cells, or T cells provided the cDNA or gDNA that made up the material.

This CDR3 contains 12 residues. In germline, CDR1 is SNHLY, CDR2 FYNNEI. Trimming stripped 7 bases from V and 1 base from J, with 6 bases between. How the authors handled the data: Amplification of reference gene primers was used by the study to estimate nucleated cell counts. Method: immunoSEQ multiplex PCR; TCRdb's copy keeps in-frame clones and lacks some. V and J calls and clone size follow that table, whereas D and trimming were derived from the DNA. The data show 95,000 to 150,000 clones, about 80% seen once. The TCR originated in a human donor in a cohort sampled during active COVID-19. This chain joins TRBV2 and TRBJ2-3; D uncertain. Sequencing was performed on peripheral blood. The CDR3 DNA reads TGTGCCAGCATGAGAGGCACAGATACGCAGTATTTT. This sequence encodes CASMRGTDTQYF.